This T cell receptor (beta chain) came from a study of blood T cell repertoires in COVID-19. For the study at large: The United States, Italy and Spain were the sources of the acute and convalescent COVID-19 samples.

Per the original methods: Amplification of reference gene primers provided the estimated nucleated cell counts. Generated by immunoSEQ multiplex PCR, the TCRdb table keeps only in-frame clones and is missing some. V, J and clone size were drawn from that table, and D and trimming were deduced from the DNA. Seen here are fewer than 90,000 clones, roughly 96% observed once, and the top ten hold approximately 4.3%. Germline V lookup: CDR1 MNHNS, CDR2 SASEGT. V dropped 1 base and J dropped 8 bases, with 12 bases sitting between them. This CDR3 spans 14 amino acids. The chain has TRBV6-1 and TRBJ2-4; possibly TRBD1 for D (5 bases). The TCR originated in a human donor with active COVID-19. The donor label of this sample is uncertain. Sequencing input: peripheral blood. The CDR3 sequence: CASSEVGQGYIQYF. In DNA form, the CDR3 reads TGTGCCAGCAGTGAAGTGGGTCAGGGATACATTCAGTACTTC.